A selection of T cell receptor beta chains follows, all from one sample in a study of Graves' ophthalmopathy and Graves' hyperthyroidism. From the multiplex PCR reads, TCRdb called clonotypes with MiXCR, one entry per CDR3 protein. The profile shows about 590,000 distinct CDR3 sequences, roughly 40% of them singletons. Source material: peripheral blood or thyroid tissue (not recorded which). Source of these receptors: an adult man with Graves' hyperthyroidism. Each CDR3 is given with its conserved first and last residue. A D gene is named only where the DNA matches it firmly. Size is stated for part of the rows, as once, few or many counts, or as a class when the clone is expanded.

>many|TRBV12-3/TRBV12-4|TRBD2|TRBJ2-7
TGCGCCAGCAGCCGGACTAGCGGGACCTACGAGCAGTACTTC
CASSRTSGTYEQYF
>few|TRBV20-1|TRBD2|TRBJ2-7
TGCAGTGCTAGATCCTCGGGACTAGCGGGGACCAACTCCTACGAGCAGTACTTC
CSARSSGLAGTNSYEQYF
>NA|TRBV20-1|TRBD1|TRBJ2-3
TGCAGTGCCGAGAGACAGGGTCGGAGCACAGATACGCAGTATTTT
CSAERQGRSTDTQYF
>NA|TRBV29-1|NA|TRBJ1-6
TGCAGCGTCGCACCTCGGGGTGAAGGCTCCTATAATTCACCCCTCCACTTT
CSVAPRGEGSYNSPLHF
>many|TRBV25-1|NA|TRBJ1-6
TGTGCCAGCAGTGATCCGTATTCACCCCTCCACTTT
CASSDPYSPLHF
>few|TRBV29-1|NA|TRBJ2-4
TGCAGCGTTGAGGAGGGAGTTCAGTACTTC
CSVEEGVQYF
>NA|TRBV7-6|TRBD1|TRBJ1-6
TGTGCCAGCAGCTTAGGGGACAGCTCCTATAATTCACCCCTCCACTTT
CASSLGDSSYNSPLHF
>NA|TRBV3-1|NA|TRBJ2-5
TGTGCCAGCAGCCATTTCAGGACTACAGCTGGGGAGACCCAGTACTTC
CASSHFRTTAGETQYF
>NA|TRBV10-3|NA|TRBJ1-2
TGTGCCAGCAGTGATGGCCGGGGGACGGGCTACACCTTC
CASSDGRGTGYTF
>NA|TRBV5-6|NA|TRBJ1-5
TGTGCCAGCAGACGAGCAGGGGCTGGAAATCAGCCCCAGCATTTT
CASRRAGAGNQPQHF
>many|TRBV11-2|NA|TRBJ1-2
TGTGCCAGCAGCTTAAGCCAGGTCAGCCATGGCTACACCTTC
CASSLSQVSHGYTF
>NA|TRBV4-1|NA|TRBJ2-7
TGCGCCAGCAGCCAAGCATCCCAGGGTTCTTACGAGCAGTACTTC
CASSQASQGSYEQYF
>many|TRBV19|NA|TRBJ1-3
TGTGCCAGTAGTATCTCGCCAGGGACTGGAAACACCATATATTTT
CASSISPGTGNTIYF
>once|TRBV7-2|TRBD2|TRBJ2-7
TGTGCCAGCAGCTACGGGACTAGCGGGGCCCCCTACGAGCAGTACTTC
CASSYGTSGAPYEQYF
>NA|TRBV29-1|NA|TRBJ2-2
TGCAGCGTTGAAGGAGGGGACTCTGGGGAGCTGTTTTTT
CSVEGGDSGELFF
>many|TRBV2|TRBD1|TRBJ2-7
TGTGCCAGCAGTGAAGCCACGGATAACAGGGGGCTAACCTACGAGCAGTACTTC
CASSEATDNRGLTYEQYF
>NA|TRBV3-1|NA|TRBJ1-6
TGTGCCAGCAGCCCCGAGCTTCAGGCATTGATTTCACCCCTCCACTTT
CASSPELQALISPLHF
>many|TRBV27|TRBD1|TRBJ2-7
TGTGCCAGCAGTTTATCGACCGGGACAGGGGGCGGGAAGTACTTC
CASSLSTGTGGGKYF
>many|TRBV15|NA|TRBJ2-5
TGTGCCACCAGCAGAGAAGCTTTATTGGGAGAGACCCAGTACTTC
CATSREALLGETQYF
>NA|TRBV6-5|TRBD1|TRBJ1-2
TGTGCCAGCAGCTACCGACAGGGGGCGTTCGTTCATGGCTACACCTTC
CASSYRQGAFVHGYTF
>many|TRBV15|NA|TRBJ1-5
TGTGCCACCTCGGTCCTTGTCACCAATCAGCCCCAGCATTTT
CATSVLVTNQPQHF
>many|TRBV6-1|TRBD1|TRBJ1-6
TGTGCCAGCAGTGCAACTACGCCGCCGACAGGGCCACCCCTCCACTTT
CASSATTPPTGPPLHF
>many|TRBV2|NA|TRBJ1-1
TGTGCCAGGGGTTGGCAGGGCAGCTTCTTT
CARGWQGSFF
>NA|TRBV12-3/TRBV12-4|NA|TRBJ1-5
TGTGCCAGCAGTTTGGACGGATACGAGCAGCCCCAGCATTTT
CASSLDGYEQPQHF
>NA|TRBV20-1|TRBD2|TRBJ2-2
TGCAGTGCTATCCGACTAGCGGGAGTTCCCACCGGGGAGCTGTCTTTT
CSAIRLAGVPTGELSF
>few|TRBV6-5|NA|TRBJ1-1
TGTGCCAGCAGTGAAGTTCTTACTGAAGCTTTCTTT
CASSEVLTEAFF
>many|TRBV5-1|TRBD1|TRBJ1-5
TGCGCCAGCAGCAAAGAGACAGGGGTCAGCAATCAGCCCCAGCATTTT
CASSKETGVSNQPQHF
>NA|TRBV20-1|TRBD2|TRBJ2-2
TGCAGTGCTAGAGTCCTAGCGGGAGGGTTGAACGGGGAGCTGTTTTTT
CSARVLAGGLNGELFF
>many|TRBV5-8|NA|TRBJ1-2
TGTGCCAGCAGCCCTCGACAGGCTCATGGCTACACCTTC
CASSPRQAHGYTF
>NA|TRBV20-1|TRBD2|TRBJ2-2
TGCAGTGCTAGACAACTAGCGGGGGGTCACACCGGGGAGCTGTTTTTT
CSARQLAGGHTGELFF
>NA|TRBV20-1|NA|TRBJ1-5
TGCAGTGCTAGACCGGGAGCCCAGCATTTT
CSARPGAQHF
>many|TRBV7-2|NA|TRBJ1-2
TGTGCCAGCAGCTTAATACCGGGCTATGGCTACACCTTC
CASSLIPGYGYTF
>NA|TRBV2|NA|TRBJ2-5
TGTGCAACGCAGGGGCGGGAGACCCAGTACTTC
CATQGRETQYF
>NA|TRBV2|TRBD2|TRBJ2-5
TGTGCCAGCAGTGACCACGGGGGGGCTGGGCAGCCCCAGTACTTC
CASSDHGGAGQPQYF